The present T cell receptor (beta chain) was sequenced within a study of Graves' ophthalmopathy and Graves' hyperthyroidism. Study-wide context: Peripheral blood samples were taken at initial diagnosis, before any treatment.

Amplification targeted the TCR beta CDR3 regions, with RNA transcripts as the source material. In the first round, RT-PCR was carried out with HTBI primers, and a multiplex PCR formed the second round. MiXCR, applied by TCRdb to the multiplex PCR reads, yields one record per CDR3 protein. The table lists about 15,000 distinct CDR3 sequences, about half of them singletons, with around 50% in the top ten. V lost 6 bases and J lost 14; bases outside the gene matches: 11. This CDR3 has 12 amino acids. This clonotype was obtained from a woman aged 25 to 39 with Graves' ophthalmopathy. Sequencing used peripheral blood. V gene TRBV12-3 or TRBV12-4 combines with J gene TRBJ2-3; 7 positions match TRBD1. DNA of the CDR3: TGTGCCAGCAGCCCTCTTCGACAGGGACCGTATTTT. Translating it yields CASSPLRQGPYF.